The clone carrying this T cell receptor (beta chain) was picked up many times. As yet, its antigen is unknown. It was RNA transcripts that yielded the amplified TCR beta CDR3 regions. TCR CDR3 regions were first amplified by RT-PCR with HTBI primers. TCRdb ran MiXCR on the multiplex PCR reads and lists one entry per CDR3 protein. This sample has some 440,000 distinct CDR3 sequences, with about 15% found just once. This sample was taken from a study of T cells in Graves' hyperthyroidism and ophthalmopathy. Study results and caveats: Progression to ophthalmopathy was predicted a median of roughly 6.6 months early.

The TCR was taken from a woman aged 18 to 35 with Graves' hyperthyroidism. Sequencing was performed on blood.

This chain's CDR3 is CASWAGARGTEAFF. The CDR3 region has the DNA TGTGCCTCCTGGGCAGGGGCGCGGGGCACTGAAGCTTTCTTT. V and J are TRBV6-2 or TRBV6-3 and TRBJ1-1; TRBD1 is a possible D gene (6 bases). Germline CDR1 MNHEY, CDR2 SVGEGT. Trimming cost V 11 bases and J 4 bases, with 20 bases left between them. The CDR3 is made up of 14 amino acids.